This note documents a single TCR beta chain sequence. Its cognate antigen is unknown. The table came from immunoSEQ multiplex PCR; TCRdb's copy has only in-frame clones and leaves some out. The sample holds 250,000 to 350,000 clones, roughly 87% seen once. This sample was taken from a study of cytomegalovirus exposure and HLA in healthy donors. Notes on the study in general: About 180 TCR beta chains were listed as cytomegalovirus-associated. It was reportedly the case that the classifier diagnosed cytomegalovirus status with high specificity and sensitivity.

The length of the CDR3 is 18 residues. The V gene end was trimmed by 4 bases and the J gene end by 2 bases; junction bases not matched to a gene: 14. CDR1 and CDR2 (germline): MNHEY, SMNVEV (reference sequence). The sequence was collected from a woman between 25 and 40 years old in good health and CMV-seropositive. The chain carries TRBV27 and TRBJ1-5; 7 bases fit TRBD1. The material sequenced was PBMCs. DNA of the CDR3: TGTGCCAGCAGTTCCGGAATCCCACAGGGGTCGGGCAATCAGCCCCAGCATTTT. It encodes CASSSGIPQGSGNQPQHF.